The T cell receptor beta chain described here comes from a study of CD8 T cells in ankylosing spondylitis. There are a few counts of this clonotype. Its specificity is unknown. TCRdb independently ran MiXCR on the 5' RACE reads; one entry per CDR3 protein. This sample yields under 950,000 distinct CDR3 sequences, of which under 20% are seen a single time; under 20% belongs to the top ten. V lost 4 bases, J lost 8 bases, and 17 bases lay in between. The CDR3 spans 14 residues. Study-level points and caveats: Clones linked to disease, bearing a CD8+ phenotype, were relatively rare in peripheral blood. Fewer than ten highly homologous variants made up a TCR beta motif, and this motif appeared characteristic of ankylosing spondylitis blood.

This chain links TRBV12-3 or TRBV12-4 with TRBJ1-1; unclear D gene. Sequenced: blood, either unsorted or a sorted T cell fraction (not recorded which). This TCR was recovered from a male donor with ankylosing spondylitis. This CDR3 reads CASSSGFGGWEAFF. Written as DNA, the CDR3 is TGTGCCAGCAGTTCCGGGTTTGGTGGGTGGGAAGCTTTCTTT.